This T cell receptor beta chain was captured by sequencing in a study of blood T cell repertoires in COVID-19. Study background: The analysed material was cDNA or gDNA that came from T cells, B-cell-depleted T cells, or PBMCs.

Those enrolled, adults aged roughly 18 to 90 years, came from around 24 US areas. V shed 0 bases and J shed 9 bases, with 11 bases lying between them. The CDR3 loop spans 13 amino acids. Per the germline V gene, CDR1 is LGHNA and CDR2 is YSLEER. As originally analysed: Using reference gene primer amplification, nucleated cell counts were estimated. TCRdb keeps only in-frame clones here, not all; method: immunoSEQ multiplex PCR. The DNA was the basis for D and trimming; V, J and clone size are from that table. The data show over 150,000 clones, just over 85% seen once. The source is a young woman who had recovered from COVID-19. The sample taken for sequencing was PBMCs or T cells enriched from blood (not recorded which). The chain combines TRBV4-3 with TRBJ1-2; weak D call: TRBD1 (6 bases). CDR3 DNA sequence: TGCGCCAGCAGCCAAGAAAGACAGGCCAGCTACACCTTC. It translates to CASSQERQASYTF.